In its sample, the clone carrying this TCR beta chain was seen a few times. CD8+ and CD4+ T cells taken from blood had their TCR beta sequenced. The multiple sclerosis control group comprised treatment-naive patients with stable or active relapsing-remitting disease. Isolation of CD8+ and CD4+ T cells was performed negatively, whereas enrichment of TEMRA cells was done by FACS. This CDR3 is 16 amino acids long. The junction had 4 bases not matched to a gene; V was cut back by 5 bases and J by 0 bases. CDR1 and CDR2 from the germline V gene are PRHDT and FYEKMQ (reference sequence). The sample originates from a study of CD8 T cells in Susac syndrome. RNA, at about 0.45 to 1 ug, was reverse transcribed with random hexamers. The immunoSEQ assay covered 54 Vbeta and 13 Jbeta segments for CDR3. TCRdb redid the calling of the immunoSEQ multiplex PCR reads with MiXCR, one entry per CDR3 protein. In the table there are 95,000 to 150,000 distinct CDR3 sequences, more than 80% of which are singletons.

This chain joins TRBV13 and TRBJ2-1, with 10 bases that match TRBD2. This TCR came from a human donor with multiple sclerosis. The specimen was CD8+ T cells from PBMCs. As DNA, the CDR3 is TGTGCCAGCAGCCCCTGGACTAGCGGCTCCTACAATGAGCAGTTCTTC. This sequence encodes CASSPWTSGSYNEQFF.